The entry below gives a single T cell receptor (beta chain) sequence along with its context. The data were obtained in a study of blood T cell repertoires in COVID-19. Study summary: Italy, Spain and the United States were the sources of the convalescent and acute COVID-19 samples.

Sequencing used immunoSEQ multiplex PCR; TCRdb keeps in-frame clones, though not all of them. Among a few hundred thousand clones listed, about 91% were seen once. Per the germline V gene, CDR1 is ENHRY and CDR2 is SYGVKD. J lost 1 base, V lost 6 bases, and 0 bases had no gene match. The CDR3 runs to 13 residues. Participant-given clinical history determined each cohort assignment. Sequenced sample: PBMCs or T cells enriched from blood (not recorded which). The sequence derives from a middle-aged woman with acute COVID-19. The gene calls are TRBV10-3 and TRBJ1-3, with 7 nucleotides matching TRBD1. The CDR3 region has the DNA TGTGCCATCAGGGGACAGTCTGGAAACACCATATATTTT. Its translation: CAIRGQSGNTIYF.